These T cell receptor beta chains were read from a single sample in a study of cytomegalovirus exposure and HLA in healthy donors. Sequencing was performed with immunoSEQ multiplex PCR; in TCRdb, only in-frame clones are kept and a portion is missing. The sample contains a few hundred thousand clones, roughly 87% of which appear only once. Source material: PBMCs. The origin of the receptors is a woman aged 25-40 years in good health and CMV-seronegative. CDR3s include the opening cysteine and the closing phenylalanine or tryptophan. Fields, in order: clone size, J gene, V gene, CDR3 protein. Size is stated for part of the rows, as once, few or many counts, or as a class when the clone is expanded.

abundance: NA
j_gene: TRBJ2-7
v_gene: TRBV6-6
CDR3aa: CASSYSQADAYEQYF

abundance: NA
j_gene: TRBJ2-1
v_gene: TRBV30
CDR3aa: CASTENNEQFF

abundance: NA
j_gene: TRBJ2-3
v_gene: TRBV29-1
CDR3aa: CSVGLQGWTDTQYF

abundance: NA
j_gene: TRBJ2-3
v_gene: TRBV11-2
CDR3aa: CASSSRLAGALSTDTQYF

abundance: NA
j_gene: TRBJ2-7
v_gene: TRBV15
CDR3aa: CATSTLQGAYEQYF

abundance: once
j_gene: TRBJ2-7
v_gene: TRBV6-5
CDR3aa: CASSLAGERYEQYF

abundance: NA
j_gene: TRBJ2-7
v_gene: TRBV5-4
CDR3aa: CASSAPWESGSDEQYF

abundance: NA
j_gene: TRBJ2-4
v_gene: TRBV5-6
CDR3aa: CASSLRRDGQNIQYF

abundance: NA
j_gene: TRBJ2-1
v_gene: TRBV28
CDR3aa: CASRPEAGALGNEQFF

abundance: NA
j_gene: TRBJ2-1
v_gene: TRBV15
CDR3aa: CATKGLAEGNEQFF

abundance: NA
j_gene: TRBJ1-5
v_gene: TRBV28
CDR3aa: CASSFGRVDNQPQHF

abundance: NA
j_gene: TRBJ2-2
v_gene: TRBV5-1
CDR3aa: CASSSSDRGANTGELFF

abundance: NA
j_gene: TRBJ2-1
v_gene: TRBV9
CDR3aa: CASSQGNEQFF

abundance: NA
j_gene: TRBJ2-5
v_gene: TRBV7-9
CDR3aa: CASSLASLAGETQYF

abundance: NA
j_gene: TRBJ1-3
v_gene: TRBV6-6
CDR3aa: CASREISGNTIYF

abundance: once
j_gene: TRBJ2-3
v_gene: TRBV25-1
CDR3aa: CASSEYSPGPDTQYF

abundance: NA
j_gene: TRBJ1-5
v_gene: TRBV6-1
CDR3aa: CASSEALDSSFNQPQHF

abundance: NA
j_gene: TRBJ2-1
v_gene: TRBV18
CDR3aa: CASAEQGYNEQFF

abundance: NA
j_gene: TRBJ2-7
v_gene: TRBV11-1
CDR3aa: CASSEGWTSVGSYEQYF

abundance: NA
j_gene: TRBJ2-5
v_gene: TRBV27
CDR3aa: CASSGTSGVSYQETQYF

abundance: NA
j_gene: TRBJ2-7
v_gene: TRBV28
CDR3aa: CASSFQGARDYEQYF

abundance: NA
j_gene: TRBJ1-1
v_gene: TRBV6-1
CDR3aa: CASSETGEHTEAFF

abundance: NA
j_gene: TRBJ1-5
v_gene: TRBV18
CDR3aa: CASSPPSGVGNQPQHF

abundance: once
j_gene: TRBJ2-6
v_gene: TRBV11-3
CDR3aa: CASSLGWLTIPSGANVLTF

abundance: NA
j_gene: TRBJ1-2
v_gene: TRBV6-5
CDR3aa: CASRGQPYGYTF

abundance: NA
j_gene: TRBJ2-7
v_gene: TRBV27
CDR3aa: CASSNPGRAYEQYF

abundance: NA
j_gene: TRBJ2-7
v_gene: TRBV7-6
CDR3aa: CASISIAGGSYEQYF

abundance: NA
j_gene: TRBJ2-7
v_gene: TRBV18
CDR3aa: CASSPGPGQSYEQYF

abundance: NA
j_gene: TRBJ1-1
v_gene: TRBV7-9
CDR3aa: CASSLGGHSNTEAFF

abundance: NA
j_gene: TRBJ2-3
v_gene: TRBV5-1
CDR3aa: CASSFPGLAGDSISTDTQYF

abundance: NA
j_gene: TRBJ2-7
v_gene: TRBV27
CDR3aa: CASRRDRGAYEQYF

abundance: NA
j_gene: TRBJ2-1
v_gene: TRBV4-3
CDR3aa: CASSQEGLQGGEQFF

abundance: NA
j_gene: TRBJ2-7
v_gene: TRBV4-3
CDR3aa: CASSQGFSGYEQYF

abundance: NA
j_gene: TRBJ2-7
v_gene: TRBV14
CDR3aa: CASSETSGGAGYEQYF

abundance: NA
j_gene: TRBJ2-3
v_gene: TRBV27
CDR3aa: CASSRPTDTQYF

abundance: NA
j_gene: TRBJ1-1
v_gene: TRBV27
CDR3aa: CASRIRGVTEAFF